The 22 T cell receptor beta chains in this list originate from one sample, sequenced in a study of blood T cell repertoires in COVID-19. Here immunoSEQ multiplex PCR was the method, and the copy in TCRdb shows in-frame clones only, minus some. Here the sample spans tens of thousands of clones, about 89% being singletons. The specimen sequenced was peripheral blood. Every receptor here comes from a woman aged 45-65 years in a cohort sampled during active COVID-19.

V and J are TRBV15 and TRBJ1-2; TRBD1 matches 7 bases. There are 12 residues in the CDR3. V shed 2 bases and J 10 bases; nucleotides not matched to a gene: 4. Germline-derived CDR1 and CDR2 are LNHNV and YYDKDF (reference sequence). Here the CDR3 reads CATSRRQGDYTF. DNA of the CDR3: TGTGCCACCAGCAGACGACAGGGCGACTACACCTTC.

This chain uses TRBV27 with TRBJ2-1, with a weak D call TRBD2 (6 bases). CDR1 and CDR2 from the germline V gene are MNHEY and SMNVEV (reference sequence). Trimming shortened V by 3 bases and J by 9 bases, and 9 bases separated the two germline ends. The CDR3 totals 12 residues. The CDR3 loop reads CASSFQGGEQFF. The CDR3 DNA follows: TGTGCCAGCAGTTTCCAGGGAGGTGAGCAGTTCTTC.

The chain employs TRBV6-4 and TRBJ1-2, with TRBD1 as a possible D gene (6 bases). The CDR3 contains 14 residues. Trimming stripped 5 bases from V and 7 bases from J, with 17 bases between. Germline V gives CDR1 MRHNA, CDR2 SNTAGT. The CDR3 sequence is CASSPGQTSFGYTF. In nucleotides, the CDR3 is TGTGCCAGCAGTCCCGGACAGACTTCTTTTGGCTACACCTTC.

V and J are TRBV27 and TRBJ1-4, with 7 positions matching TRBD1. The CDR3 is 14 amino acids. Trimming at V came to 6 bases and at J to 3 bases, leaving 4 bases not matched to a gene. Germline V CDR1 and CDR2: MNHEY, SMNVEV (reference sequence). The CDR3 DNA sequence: TGTGCCAGCAGCACCAGGGGGGCTAATGAAAAACTGTTTTTT. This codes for CASSTRGANEKLFF.

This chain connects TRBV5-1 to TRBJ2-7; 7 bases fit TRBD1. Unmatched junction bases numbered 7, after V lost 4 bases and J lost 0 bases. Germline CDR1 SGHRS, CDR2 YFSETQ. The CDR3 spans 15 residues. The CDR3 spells CASSSGQDSSYEQYF. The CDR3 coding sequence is TGCGCCAGCAGCAGTGGACAGGACAGCTCCTACGAGCAGTACTTC.

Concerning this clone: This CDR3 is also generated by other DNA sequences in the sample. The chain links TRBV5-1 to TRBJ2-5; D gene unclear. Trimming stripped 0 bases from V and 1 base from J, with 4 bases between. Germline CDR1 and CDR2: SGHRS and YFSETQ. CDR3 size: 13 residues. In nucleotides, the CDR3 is TGCGCCAGCAGCTTGGCCCGCCAAGAGACCCAGTACTTC. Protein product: CASSLARQETQYF.

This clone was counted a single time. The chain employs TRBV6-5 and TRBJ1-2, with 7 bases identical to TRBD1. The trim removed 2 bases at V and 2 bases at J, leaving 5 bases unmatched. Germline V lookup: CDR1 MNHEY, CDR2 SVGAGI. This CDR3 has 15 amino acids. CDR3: CASSYRDRGNYGYTF. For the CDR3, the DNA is TGTGCCAGCAGTTACAGGGACAGAGGGAACTATGGCTACACCTTC.

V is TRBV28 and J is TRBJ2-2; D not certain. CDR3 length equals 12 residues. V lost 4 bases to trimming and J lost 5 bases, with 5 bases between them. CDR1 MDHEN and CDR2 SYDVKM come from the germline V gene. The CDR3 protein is CASSSRTGELFF. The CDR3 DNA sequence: TGTGCCAGCAGTTCGAGGACCGGGGAGCTGTTTTTT. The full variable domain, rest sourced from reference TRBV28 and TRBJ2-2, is DVKVTQSSRYLVKRTGEKVFLECVQDMDHENMFWYRQDPGLGLRLIYFSYDVKMKEKGDIPEGYSVSREKKERFSLILESASTNQTSMYLCASSSRTGELFFGEGSRLTVL.

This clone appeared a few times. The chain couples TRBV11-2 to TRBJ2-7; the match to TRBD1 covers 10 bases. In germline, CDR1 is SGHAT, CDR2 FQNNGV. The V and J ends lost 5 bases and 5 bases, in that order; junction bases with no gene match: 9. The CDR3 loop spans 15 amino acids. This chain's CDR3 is CASSLAGTGADEQYF. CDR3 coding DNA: TGTGCCAGCAGCCTCGCCGGGACAGGGGCGGACGAGCAGTACTTC.

CDR3 in DNA: TGCGCCAGCAGGGGTCTAGCGGGCCAAGAGACCCAGTACTTC. It is translated as CASRGLAGQETQYF. The V gene is TRBV5-1, the J gene TRBJ2-5; 8 bases match TRBD2. Germline V CDR1 and CDR2: SGHRS, YFSETQ. The V segment lost 5 bases and the J segment 1 base; nucleotides outside the gene matches: 4. The CDR3 is 14 residues long. Combining the CDR3 with reference TRBV5-1 and TRBJ2-5 gives the whole variable domain KAGVTQTPRYLIKTRGQQVTLSCSPISGHRSVSWYQQTPGQGLQFLFEYFSETQRNKGNFPGRFSGRQFSNSRSEMNVSTLELGDSALYLCASRGLAGQETQYFGPGTRLLVL.

CDR3 DNA sequence: TGTGCCAGTTCACAGGGGACCAACTCCTACGAGCAGTACTTC. Its protein is CASSQGTNSYEQYF. This sequence joins TRBV28 and TRBJ2-7; TRBD1 matches at 7 bases. Looked up from germline, CDR1 is MDHEN and CDR2 is SYDVKM. This CDR3 is built from 14 residues. The V and J ends lost 9 bases and 0 bases, in that order; junction bases with no gene match: 8.

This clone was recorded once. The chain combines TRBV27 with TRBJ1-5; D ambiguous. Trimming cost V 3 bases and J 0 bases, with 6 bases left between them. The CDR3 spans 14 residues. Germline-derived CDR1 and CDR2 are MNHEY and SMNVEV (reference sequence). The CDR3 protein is CASSFGLSNQPQHF. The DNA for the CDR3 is TGTGCCAGCAGTTTTGGACTTAGCAATCAGCCCCAGCATTTT.

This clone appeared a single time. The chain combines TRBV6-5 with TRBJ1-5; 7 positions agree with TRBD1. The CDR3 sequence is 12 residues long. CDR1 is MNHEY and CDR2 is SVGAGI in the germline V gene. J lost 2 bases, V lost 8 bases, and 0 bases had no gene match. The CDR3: CASGQGNQPQHF. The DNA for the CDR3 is TGTGCCAGCGGACAGGGCAATCAGCCCCAGCATTTT.

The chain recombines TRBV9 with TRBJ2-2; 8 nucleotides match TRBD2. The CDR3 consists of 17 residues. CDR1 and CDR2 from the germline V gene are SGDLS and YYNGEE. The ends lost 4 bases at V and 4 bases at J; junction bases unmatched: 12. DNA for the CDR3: TGTGCCAGCAGCCCGTTAGGGCGGGGGGCAGTCACCGGGGAGCTGTTTTTT. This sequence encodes CASSPLGRGAVTGELFF.

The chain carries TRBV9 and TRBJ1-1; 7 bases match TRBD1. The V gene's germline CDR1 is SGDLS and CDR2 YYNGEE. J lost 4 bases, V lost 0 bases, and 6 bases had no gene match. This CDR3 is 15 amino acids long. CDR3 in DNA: TGTGCCAGCAGCGTAGTCGTAGGGGGCCCCACTGAAGCTTTCTTT. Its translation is CASSVVVGGPTEAFF.

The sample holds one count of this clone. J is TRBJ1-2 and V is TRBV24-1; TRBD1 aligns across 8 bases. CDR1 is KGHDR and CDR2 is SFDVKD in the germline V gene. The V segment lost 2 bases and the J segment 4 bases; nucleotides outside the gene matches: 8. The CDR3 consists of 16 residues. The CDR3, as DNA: TGTGCCACCAGTGATTCCGAGACAGGGGCGGGCTATGGCTACACCTTC. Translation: CATSDSETGAGYGYTF.

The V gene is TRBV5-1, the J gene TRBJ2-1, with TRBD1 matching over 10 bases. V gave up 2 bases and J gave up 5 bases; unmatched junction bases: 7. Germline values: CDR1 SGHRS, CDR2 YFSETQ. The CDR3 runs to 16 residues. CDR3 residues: CASSLTRDRGDNEQFF. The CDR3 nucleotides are TGCGCCAGCAGCTTAACCCGGGACAGGGGTGACAATGAGCAGTTCTTC.

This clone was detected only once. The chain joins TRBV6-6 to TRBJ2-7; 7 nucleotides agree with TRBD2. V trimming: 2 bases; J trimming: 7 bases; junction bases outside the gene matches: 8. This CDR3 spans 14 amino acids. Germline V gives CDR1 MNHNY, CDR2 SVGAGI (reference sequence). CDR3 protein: CASSYPTLAWEQYF. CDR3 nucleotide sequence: TGTGCCAGCAGTTACCCTACACTAGCGTGGGAGCAGTACTTC.

The CDR3 DNA sequence: TGTGTATCGACAGGGGCCTCTAGCAAACTGTTTTTT. This translates into CVSTGASSKLFF. The chain links TRBV19 to TRBJ1-4, with 8 bases that match TRBD1. The germline V gene has CDR1 LNHDA and CDR2 SQIVND (reference sequence). This CDR3 is 12 amino acids long. Supplemented by reference TRBV19 and TRBJ1-4, the full variable domain reads DGGITQSPKYLFRKEGQNVTLSCEQNLNHDAMYWYRQDPGQGLRLIYYSQIVNDFQKGDIAEGYSVSREKKESFPLTVTSAQKNPTAFYLCVSTGASSKLFFGSGTQLSVL.

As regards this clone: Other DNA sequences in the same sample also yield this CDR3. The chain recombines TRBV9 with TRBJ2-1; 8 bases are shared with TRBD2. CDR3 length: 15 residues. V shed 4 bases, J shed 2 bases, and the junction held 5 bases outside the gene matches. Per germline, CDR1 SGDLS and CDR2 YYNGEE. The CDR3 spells CASSRSGTTYNEQFF. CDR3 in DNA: TGTGCCAGCAGCCGTAGCGGGACGACCTACAATGAGCAGTTCTTC.

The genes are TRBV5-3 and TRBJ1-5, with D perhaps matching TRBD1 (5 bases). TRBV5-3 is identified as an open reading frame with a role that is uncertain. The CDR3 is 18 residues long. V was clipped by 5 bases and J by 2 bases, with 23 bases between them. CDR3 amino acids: CARSIEGEGKRGNQPQHF. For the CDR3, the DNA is TGTGCCAGAAGTATAGAAGGGGAGGGAAAACGTGGCAATCAGCCCCAGCATTTT.

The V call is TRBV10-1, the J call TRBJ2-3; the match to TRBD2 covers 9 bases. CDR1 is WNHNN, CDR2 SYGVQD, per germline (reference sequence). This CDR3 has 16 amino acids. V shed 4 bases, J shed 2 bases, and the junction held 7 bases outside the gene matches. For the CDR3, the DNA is TGCGCCAGCAGTGTGTCAAGCGGGGGGCACACAGATACGCAGTATTTT. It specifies CASSVSSGGHTDTQYF.